The clone carrying this TCR beta chain has a handful of counts. Its target is not known. Trimming removed 0 bases from V and 0 bases from J, with 13 bases in between. Germline CDR1 is MGHRA and CDR2 is YSYEKL. CDR3 length: 17 residues. This entry comes from a study of cytomegalovirus exposure and HLA in healthy donors. Across the study: Within the Caucasian-associated ancestry cluster were 65% to 85% of the approximately 400 genotyped donors.

Donors consisted of healthy bone marrow donors. Study-wide findings and caveats: A previous analysis found most TCR beta V segments productive roughly 90% or roughly 30% of the time.

PCR was performed using 60 Vbeta and 13 Jbeta primers. Measured with immunoSEQ multiplex PCR; TCRdb has only the in-frame clones, and not every one. The sample lists some 98,000 clones, about 80% seen once, with 9.5% to 12% in the top ten. V is TRBV4-1 and J is TRBJ2-3, with D uncertain. The receptor comes from a man younger than 35 in good health and CMV-seropositive. Sequenced input: PBMCs. CDR3 sequence: CASSQDGSLASTDTQYF. The CDR3, as DNA: TGCGCCAGCAGCCAAGATGGTAGCCTGGCTAGCACAGATACGCAGTATTTT.